A single TCR beta chain is shown here with its context. This clonotype has only a few counts. Its antigen has not been determined. Per-base quality was not reported, and no clone a single base away is much larger than it. The sample originates from a study of blood T cells in healthy people across ages (dated by TCRdb to between 2014 and 2017). Context from the whole study: In model experiments, roughly one uniquely barcoded TCR beta cDNA molecule per two T cells was captured by template switching. To track age-related changes in TCR beta repertoire diversity, the study relied on deep sequencing normalized with unique cDNA molecular identifiers. Donors were grouped into four age groups: young (average 16 years), middle-aged (39), aged (around 60) and long-lived (about 82). The study analyzed two additional independent replicas of 1 million unique cDNA reads from the same blood draw for two donors, one aged 18 to 29 and one aged 80 or older. Overall study outcomes, separate from this receptor: Total diversity estimates from one million sequenced T cells were considered lower bounds and underestimates. Observed TCR beta diversity per million T cells fell roughly linearly with age, and a significant reduction was already apparent by age about 36. Since profiling was done on bulk unsorted PBMCs, naive and antigen-experienced compartments could not be conclusively compared. Compared with the aged group, more naive CD4+ T cells, fewer expanded clones and increased TCR diversity were shown by the long-lived group, suggesting age selection. Because the CMV infection status of the donors was unknown, age-related changes in expanded clonotypes may potentially have been confounded. Observed TCR beta diversity correlated strongly with the percentage of naive T cells measured by flow cytometry.

Trimming takes 5 bases from V and 5 bases from J, and the germline ends sit 21 bases apart. From the cysteine through the phenylalanine, the CDR3 covers 16 amino acids. Just the 48-base CDR3 DNA is kept, in frame starting at base 1. From the germline V gene, CDR1 is SGHTA and CDR2 is FQGNSA. Systemically healthy Caucasian individuals from Russia, some 36 in total and aged about 6 to 95 years, were included as donors. Each donor gave around 9.9 milliliters of peripheral blood, collected into EDTA-treated Vacutainer tubes. Ficoll-Paque density-gradient centrifugation was used to isolate PBMCs, with at least 6 million obtained per sample. Trizol reagent was used to extract total RNA from the PBMCs, yielding at least 5 micrograms per sample. For every donor, flow cytometry on a PBMC aliquot measured the percentage of naive CD45RAhigh/CD27high T cells. To prepare the library, 5' RACE was applied. Instrument on record: Illumina HiSeq 2500. The second PCR ran for about 6 to 11 cycles and used a J-beta primer mix along with a sample-barcoded 5' primer. Each TCR beta cDNA molecule received a unique molecular identifier from a template-switch 5' adaptor carrying 12 random nucleotides. Each sample yielded at least 2.5 million CDR3-containing paired-end reads. All of the RNA was converted into first-strand cDNA using the Mint cDNA synthesis kit, with a TRBC-specific oligonucleotide serving as the primer. Following uracil-DNA glycosylase treatment, all cDNA underwent a first 18-cycle PCR with the universal primers M1SS and BC2_uni_R. The study's processing was this. Each sample was normalized by randomly selecting 1 million high-quality reads, each carrying a distinct molecular identifier. Reads with shared molecular identifiers were discarded instead of being binned into consensus sequences. MiTCR, set to a Q25 quality threshold and the strictest error-elimination algorithm, was used for CDR3 identification, clonotype clustering and error correction. A nonparametric unseen species model with Euler transformation was used to estimate a lower bound on total TCR beta diversity. In TCRdb, the public reads were trimmed at Q25 with fastp and aligned with MiXCR, with productive beta chains retained. Rows matching on CDR3 protein sequence are summarized as one entry with the most common DNA and genes. The V and J calls come from TCRdb's annotation, not from the publication. This sample comprises roughly 1 million distinct CDR3 sequences, around 25% of them detected only once. Approximately 0.75% of the sample goes to the ten largest clones.

Separately, the same data were catalogued under a study of T cells of mothers and their children. According to the second study: Donors were nine systemically healthy Caucasian individuals: three mothers and their six children. cDNA synthesis consumed the entire amount of extracted RNA, loaded at about 1.5 ug RNA in each 15 ul reaction. In the second PCR, sample barcodes and 2-4 random nucleotides were introduced via the M1S primer. More than 8 million TCR beta CDR3 reads were obtained from each mother, and about 3 million reads were obtained from each child. Thymic selection shapes the output of TCR recombination in a similar way in related and unrelated pairs, and inherited differences have a minor effect. Normalized repertoire overlap was always slightly but never significantly higher in related than unrelated mother-child pairs. With a sensitivity of about 100 clones per million clonotypes, no persistent microchimeric T cell clones were detected. To look for features that set related mother-child pairs apart from unrelated individuals, the researchers ran deep NGS to compare the TCR beta repertoires of mothers and children. Mothers averaged approximately 40 +/- 4 years of age and children averaged about 10 +/- 4 years. After adapters were ligated using NEBNext reagents, the libraries underwent 100+100 nt paired-end sequencing on an Illumina HiSeq 2000. To prevent cross-contamination, the mother and child libraries were prepared a month apart and were sequenced in separate runs. For each donor, somewhere between about 450,000 and 2,000,000 distinct TCR beta clonotypes were identified. Naive TCR beta clonotypes were estimated from low-frequency clonotypes matched to each donor's FACS-determined naive share, without sorting.

The clonotype comes from a girl aged 2-9 years in good health. The chain couples TRBV7-2 to TRBJ1-1, and perhaps TRBD1 as D gene, on 5 matching bases. Sequenced sample: blood. The nucleotides read TGTGCCAGCAGCCCTCAGGGACCATCCCTCGTGACTGAAGCTTTCTTT. This gives the protein CASSPQGPSLVTEAFF.